A selection of T cell receptor beta chains follows, all from one sample in a study of chemoradiotherapy in HPV16-positive cancers. TCRdb's copy holds only in-frame clones and misses some; the assay was immunoSEQ multiplex PCR. The data show about 24,000 clones, around 94% seen once. This material was acquired from a patient who underwent chemoradiotherapy. Source of these receptors: a human donor with HPV-associated anogenital cancer. The CDR3 runs from the conserved cysteine through the conserved F or W. The D gene is left open where the match is weak. Only part of the rows carry a size: once, few, many, or a class if the clone is expanded.

clone size	J gene	CDR3 length	V gene	D gene	CDR3 protein	CDR3 DNA
.	TRBJ2-3	13	TRBV11-2	.	CASSAYSTDTQYF	TGTGCCAGCAGCGCGTACAGCACAGATACGCAGTATTTT
.	TRBJ1-1	15	TRBV6-5	.	CASSYSGGMNTEAFF	TGTGCCAGCAGTTACTCTGGGGGGATGAACACTGAAGCTTTCTTT
.	TRBJ1-5	14	TRBV27	.	CASSLLRDNQPQHF	TGTGCCAGCAGTTTATTGCGGGACAATCAGCCCCAGCATTTT
.	TRBJ2-6	19	TRBV7-2	TRBD1	CASSLKLGQGSSGANVLTF	TGTGCCAGCAGCTTAAAGTTGGGACAGGGAAGCTCTGGGGCCAACGTCCTGACTTTC
.	TRBJ2-7	12	TRBV6-1	TRBD1	CASRDRAYEQYF	TGTGCCAGCCGGGACAGGGCCTACGAGCAGTACTTC
.	TRBJ2-7	15	TRBV7-8	.	CASSLERQGGYEQYF	TGTGCCAGCAGCTTAGAACGTCAGGGGGGTTACGAGCAGTACTTC
.	TRBJ1-1	13	TRBV29-1	TRBD1	CSVSRGQLTEAFF	TGCAGCGTTTCCAGGGGGCAGTTGACTGAAGCTTTCTTT
.	TRBJ1-1	12	TRBV28	.	CASKSSPTEAFF	TGTGCCAGCAAGAGCAGCCCCACTGAAGCTTTCTTT
.	TRBJ2-1	13	TRBV14	.	CASSQDLGTEQFF	TGTGCCAGCAGCCAAGATTTGGGTACGGAGCAGTTCTTC
.	TRBJ1-5	15	TRBV4-1	.	CASSREIRGNQPQHF	TGCGCCAGCAGCCGCGAAATCAGGGGTAATCAGCCCCAGCATTTT
.	TRBJ2-3	17	TRBV5-1	TRBD2	CASSSSGLAESTDTQYF	TGCGCCAGCAGCTCCTCAGGACTAGCGGAAAGCACAGATACGCAGTATTTT
once	TRBJ2-3	16	TRBV4-1	.	CASSQMGELRTDTQYF	TGCGCCAGCAGCCAAATGGGGGAGCTAAGGACAGATACGCAGTATTTT
.	TRBJ1-6	13	TRBV6-1	.	CASSARDNSPLHF	TGTGCCAGCAGTGCCAGGGACAATTCACCCCTCCACTTT
.	TRBJ1-1	13	TRBV7-2	.	CASSSFYNTEAFF	TGTGCCAGCAGCTCGTTTTACAACACTGAAGCTTTCTTT
.	TRBJ2-3	12	TRBV7-2	.	CASSLWSDTQYF	TGTGCCAGCAGCCTATGGTCAGATACGCAGTATTTT
.	TRBJ2-1	15	TRBV13	TRBD2	CASNEGLAGYNEQFF	TGTGCCAGCAACGAGGGACTAGCGGGATACAATGAGCAGTTCTTC
.	TRBJ1-2	17	TRBV6-1	.	CASSEVITSNRNYGYTF	TGTGCCAGCAGTGAAGTAATCACGAGCAACCGTAACTATGGCTACACCTTC
.	TRBJ1-2	16	TRBV7-2	TRBD1	CASSWTGTGLNYGYTF	TGTGCCAGCAGCTGGACAGGGACCGGGCTTAACTATGGCTACACCTTC
.	TRBJ1-2	13	TRBV28	.	CASSLWQNYGYTF	TGTGCCAGCAGTTTGTGGCAGAACTATGGCTACACCTTC
.	TRBJ2-7	15	TRBV29-1	.	CSVMGGRASSYEQYF	TGCAGCGTTATGGGGGGAAGGGCAAGCTCCTACGAGCAGTACTTC
.	TRBJ2-7	16	TRBV5-4	TRBD1	CASSVMGQGGAYEQYF	TGTGCCAGCAGCGTGATGGGACAGGGTGGCGCCTACGAGCAGTACTTC
.	TRBJ1-1	16	TRBV19	.	CASSIARAQRGTEAFF	TGTGCCAGTAGTATAGCAAGGGCCCAAAGGGGAACTGAAGCTTTCTTT
.	TRBJ1-4	13	TRBV2	.	CASSDKRDEKLFF	TGTGCCAGCAGTGATAAAAGAGATGAAAAACTGTTTTTT
.	TRBJ1-2	12	TRBV2	.	CASSLNRDGYTF	TGTGCCAGCAGCTTGAATAGAGATGGCTACACCTTC
once	TRBJ2-2	15	TRBV29-1	TRBD2	CSAKREGANTGELFF	TGCAGCGCCAAAAGGGAGGGCGCGAACACCGGGGAGCTGTTTTTT
once	TRBJ2-5	16	TRBV6-1	.	CASSEWYEDAQETQYF	TGTGCCAGCAGTGAATGGTATGAGGACGCACAAGAGACCCAGTACTTC
.	TRBJ2-4	15	TRBV28	.	CASSRGSGPKNIQYF	TGTGCCAGCAGTCGGGGCTCCGGACCCAAAAACATTCAGTACTTC
.	TRBJ2-1	17	TRBV5-5	TRBD2	CASSLWTSGTRYNEQFF	TGTGCCAGCAGCTTGTGGACTAGCGGGACGAGGTACAATGAGCAGTTCTTC
.	TRBJ1-3	17	TRBV28	.	CASSSPQASLSGNTIYF	TGTGCCAGCAGTTCCCCTCAGGCCTCCCTCTCTGGAAACACCATATATTTT
once	TRBJ2-7	15	TRBV6-1	.	CASYQMGSGSYEQYF	TGTGCCAGCTACCAGATGGGGTCGGGGTCCTACGAGCAGTACTTC
.	TRBJ2-7	14	TRBV7-2	TRBD2	CASSLRGVINEQYF	TGTGCCAGCAGCCTACGGGGGGTTATCAACGAGCAGTACTTC
.	TRBJ2-7	15	TRBV5-1	TRBD1	CASSSSGTGGDEQYF	TGCGCCAGCAGCTCCTCCGGGACAGGGGGAGACGAGCAGTACTTC
.	TRBJ1-1	12	TRBV15	.	CATSSVSEEAFF	TGTGCCACCAGCAGCGTCAGTGAGGAAGCTTTCTTT
.	TRBJ1-3	13	TRBV2	TRBD1	CASRTGMENTIYF	TGTGCCAGCAGGACAGGGATGGAAAACACCATATATTTT
.	TRBJ2-7	14	TRBV2	.	CASSVWGIEYEQYF	TGTGCCAGCAGTGTCTGGGGAATAGAGTACGAGCAGTACTTC
.	TRBJ1-2	17	TRBV4-1	TRBD1	CASSQGLGQGGPESYTF	TGCGCCAGCAGCCAGGGGTTAGGACAGGGGGGCCCAGAAAGCTACACCTTC
.	TRBJ2-5	15	TRBV5-5	.	CASSQSGSFKETQYF	TGTGCCAGCAGTCAGTCAGGGTCCTTCAAAGAGACCCAGTACTTC
once	TRBJ2-5	14	TRBV27	.	CASSAQAYQETQYF	TGTGCCAGCAGTGCCCAGGCGTACCAAGAGACCCAGTACTTC
.	TRBJ1-1	13	TRBV5-1	.	CASSPAENTEAFF	TGCGCCAGCAGCCCCGCGGAGAACACTGAAGCTTTCTTT
.	TRBJ1-5	15	TRBV7-8	.	CASSSLGGLNQPQHF	TGTGCCAGCAGCTCCCTGGGGGGCCTCAATCAGCCCCAGCATTTT
.	TRBJ1-3	15	TRBV5-1	.	CASSSLQEGRDTIYF	TGCGCCAGCAGCTCCCTCCAAGAGGGGAGGGACACCATATATTTT
.	TRBJ2-2	15	TRBV2	.	CASSGGSGNTGELFF	TGTGCCAGCAGTGGAGGTAGCGGGAACACCGGGGAGCTGTTTTTT
.	TRBJ1-4	16	TRBV27	.	CASSFLGAKGNEKLFF	TGTGCCAGCAGTTTCCTAGGGGCGAAGGGTAATGAAAAACTGTTTTTT
once	TRBJ1-5	17	TRBV5-4	.	CASRFGNGGGCNQPQHF	TGTGCCAGCAGGTTTGGAAACGGGGGGGGGTGCAATCAGCCCCAGCATTTT
.	TRBJ1-5	13	TRBV7-2	TRBD1	CASSLRGYQPQHF	TGTGCCAGCAGCCTCAGGGGGTACCAGCCCCAGCATTTT
.	TRBJ2-7	16	TRBV11-2	TRBD1	CASSLYSGQLGGEQYF	TGTGCCAGCAGCTTATATTCGGGACAGTTAGGGGGCGAGCAGTACTTC
once	TRBJ1-2	10	TRBV10-3	.	CAITRGHGAF	TGTGCCATAACCCGGGGCCACGGGGCCTTC
.	TRBJ1-5	14	TRBV7-8	TRBD1	CASSLDRVTQPQHF	TGTGCCAGCAGCTTGGACAGGGTGACTCAGCCCCAGCATTTT
.	TRBJ1-6	13	TRBV9	.	CASSLGLDSPLHF	TGTGCCAGCAGCTTAGGGCTTGATTCACCCCTCCACTTT
.	TRBJ1-1	13	TRBV10-3	.	CAIRSTQNTEAFF	TGTGCCATCAGATCTACTCAGAACACTGAAGCTTTCTTT
once	TRBJ1-6	15	TRBV2	.	CASSPLRSRGSPLHF	TGTGCCAGCAGTCCTCTTAGGTCTCGAGGTTCACCCCTCCACTTT
few	TRBJ2-2	15	TRBV6-4	TRBD1	CASKEQGLGTGELFF	TGTGCCAGCAAGGAACAGGGGTTAGGCACCGGGGAGCTGTTTTTT
.	TRBJ1-2	13	TRBV5-4	.	CASSPDSNYGYTF	TGTGCCAGCAGCCCGGACAGTAACTATGGCTACACCTTC
.	TRBJ1-2	11	TRBV6-6	TRBD1	CASSSTGGYTF	TGTGCCAGCAGTTCGACAGGGGGCTACACCTTC
.	TRBJ2-7	12	TRBV21-1	.	CASGRASNEQYF	TGTGCCAGCGGAAGGGCGAGTAACGAGCAGTACTTC